Presented here are 22 T cell receptor beta chains from one specimen sequenced in a study of shared clonotypes between healthy human individuals. Repertoires were generated with immunoSEQ multiplex PCR, while TCRdb's copy carries only in-frame clones and drops some. The table lists 2.3 million or so clones, over 90% of them singletons. Sequenced input: naive CD4+ T cells from PBMCs. Subset: CD45RA+ positively selected. These receptors all come from a man between 18 and 29 years old in good health. Some clones in this sample may be carry-over from other donors' samples.

The chain joins TRBV9 to TRBJ2-3; a possible D gene is TRBD2 (5 bases). Germline loops: CDR1 SGDLS, CDR2 YYNGEE. The CDR3 is made up of 12 amino acids. V lost 7 bases and J 5 bases, leaving 11 bases between the germline ends. CDR3 nucleotides: TGTGCCAGCGAGGGTTCTGGAGATACGCAGTATTTT. Translated, it gives CASEGSGDTQYF. The entire variable domain, with the rest obtained from reference TRBV9 and TRBJ2-3, is as follows: DSGVTQTPKHLITATGQRVTLRCSPRSGDLSVYWYQQSLDQGLQFLIQYYNGEERAKGNILERFSAQQFPDLHSELNLSSLELGDSALYFCASEGSGDTQYFGPGTRLTVL.

There are a few counts of this clone. The genes are TRBV19 and TRBJ1-1; no clear D gene. The CDR3 sequence is 16 residues long. CDR1 and CDR2 from the germline V gene are LNHDA and SQIVND (reference sequence). V was clipped by 2 bases and J by 1 base, with 14 bases between them. Here the CDR3 reads CASSILVGRGNTEAFF. The CDR3 DNA reads TGTGCCAGTAGTATATTGGTTGGTCGGGGGAACACTGAAGCTTTCTTT. Supplemented by reference TRBV19 and TRBJ1-1, the full variable domain reads DGGITQSPKYLFRKEGQNVTLSCEQNLNHDAMYWYRQDPGQGLRLIYYSQIVNDFQKGDIAEGYSVSREKKESFPLTVTSAQKNPTAFYLCASSILVGRGNTEAFFGQGTRLTVV.

The rearrangement links TRBV30 to TRBJ1-2; D remains ambiguous. Trimming shortened V by 1 base and J by 1 base, and 4 bases separated the two germline ends. CDR3 length equals 12 residues. Looked up from germline, CDR1 is GTSNPN and CDR2 is SVGIG (reference sequence). In nucleotides, the CDR3 is TGTGCCTGGAGTGCCATTAACTATGGCTACACCTTC. The encoded protein is CAWSAINYGYTF.

This rearrangement joins TRBV28 to TRBJ2-3; D unresolved. V was cut by 5 bases and J by 7 bases, with 7 bases left in between. This CDR3 is built from 11 residues. Germline V gene data show CDR1 as MDHEN and CDR2 as SYDVKM. CDR3 loop: CASSARNTQYF. CDR3 bases: TGTGCCAGCAGTGCCCGGAATACGCAGTATTTT. The full variable domain, completed using reference TRBV28 and TRBJ2-3, is DVKVTQSSRYLVKRTGEKVFLECVQDMDHENMFWYRQDPGLGLRLIYFSYDVKMKEKGDIPEGYSVSREKKERFSLILESASTNQTSMYLCASSARNTQYFGPGTRLTVL.

Of note for this clone: The identical CDR3 is also encoded by other nucleotide sequences in the sample. The rearrangement joins TRBV30 to TRBJ1-2; tentative D call: TRBD1 (6 bases). Trimming removed 3 bases from V and 2 bases from J, with 13 bases in between. Germline CDR1 reads GTSNPN; CDR2 reads SVGIG (reference sequence). CDR3 length: 14 amino acids. The CDR3 DNA reads TGTGCCTGGAGAATACAGGGATCCAACTATGGCTACACCTTC. This codes for CAWRIQGSNYGYTF.

As for this clone: Within the sample, other DNA sequences also encode this same CDR3. This chain uses TRBV7-9 with TRBJ2-7, with TRBD2 matching 7 bases. The CDR3 length is 12 residues. V lost 5 bases and J lost 6; bases outside the gene matches: 4. Per germline, CDR1 SEHNR and CDR2 FQNEAQ (reference sequence). The CDR3 bases are TGTGCCAGCAGCCCGACTAGCTCCGAGCAGTACTTC. It is translated as CASSPTSSEQYF. Full variable domain (outside the CDR3, taken from reference TRBV7-9 and TRBJ2-7): DTGVSQNPRHKITKRGQNVTFRCDPISEHNRLYWYRQTLGQGPEFLTYFQNEAQLEKSRLLSDRFSAERPKGSFSTLEIQRTEQGDSAMYLCASSPTSSEQYFGPGTRLTVT.

This clone was found once. The same CDR3 can be traced to other DNA sequences in this sample. The chain has TRBV5-6 and TRBJ1-3, with D unclear. Trimming pared 4 bases from V and 3 bases from J, leaving 14 bases between. This CDR3 has 15 amino acids. The V gene's germline CDR1 is SGHDT and CDR2 YYEEEE. The CDR3 reads CASSLGSGLGNTIYF. In nucleotides, the CDR3 is TGTGCCAGCAGCCTTGGTTCTGGACTTGGAAACACCATATATTTT.

The chain combines TRBV28 with TRBJ1-1; a weak D match, TRBD1 (5 bases). The CDR3 covers 14 residues. The V and J ends lost 6 bases and 0 bases respectively, with 11 bases between them. Per the germline V gene, CDR1 is MDHEN and CDR2 is SYDVKM. This CDR3 reads CASRATGVNTEAFF. Here the CDR3 DNA reads TGTGCCAGCAGAGCAACAGGAGTGAACACTGAAGCTTTCTTT.

V usage is TRBV19 and J usage is TRBJ2-1, with D perhaps TRBD1 or TRBD2 (6 bases each). CDR1 and CDR2 (germline): LNHDA, SQIVND (reference sequence). V lost 3 bases to trimming and J lost 2 bases, with 17 bases between them. The CDR3 has 17 residues. The CDR3 is CASSMRGGGVTYNEQFF. The CDR3 DNA is TGTGCCAGTAGTATGAGAGGGGGAGGCGTCACCTACAATGAGCAGTTCTTC.

This chain's CDR3 is CSVVGAGDEQYF. The CDR3 bases are TGCAGCGTTGTTGGCGCGGGAGACGAGCAGTACTTC. The rearrangement links TRBV29-1 to TRBJ2-7, with 7 bases that match TRBD2. V lost 4 bases to trimming and J lost 5 bases; unmatched junction nucleotides: 5. The CDR3 is 12 residues long. CDR1 is SQVTM and CDR2 is ANQGSEA in the germline V gene.

The chain uses TRBV9 and TRBJ2-2, with no clear D. Trimming pared 4 bases from V and 8 bases from J, leaving 15 bases between. The CDR3 has 14 amino acids. Germline V gene lookup returns CDR1 SGDLS and CDR2 YYNGEE. The CDR3 is CASSPDLGSGELFF. The CDR3 DNA reads as TGTGCCAGCAGCCCAGACCTGGGGTCGGGGGAGCTGTTTTTT.

The chain joins TRBV21-1 to TRBJ2-5; the D call in the table, TRBD2, was not verified against the DNA. TRBV21-1 is reported as a pseudogene. CDR3 length: 14 residues. CDR3 region: CASSIPSGRETQYF. The CDR3 region has the DNA TGTGCCAGCAGCATTCCTAGCGGGCGAGAGACCCAGTACTTC.

This chain links TRBV18 with TRBJ1-4, with D unresolved. The length of the CDR3 is 16 residues. Germline CDR1 and CDR2: KGHSH and LQKENI. Trimming took off 8 bases at V and 5 bases at J, with 21 bases between the two ends. The CDR3 DNA follows: TGTGCCAGCCAAACCCCTGAATCGCGGCTGAATGAAAAACTGTTTTTT. Protein sequence: CASQTPESRLNEKLFF.

The chain joins TRBV28 to TRBJ1-1, with D tentatively TRBD1 (6 bases). The CDR3 runs to 14 residues. Trimming took 7 bases from V and 6 from J, leaving 18 bases between them. Germline values: CDR1 MDHEN, CDR2 SYDVKM. The CDR3 DNA sequence: TGTGCCAGCACCGCAGGGGCTTTCATCCCTGAAGCTTTCTTT. Its translation: CASTAGAFIPEAFF.

The rearrangement uses TRBV14 and TRBJ2-7; no clear D gene. Germline lookup yields CDR1 SGHDN and CDR2 FVKESK. V lost 5 bases and J 6 bases, leaving 11 bases between the germline ends. The CDR3 consists of 12 residues. CDR3 amino acids: CASSLPLGEQYF. The DNA for the CDR3 is TGTGCCAGCAGCTTACCTCTAGGCGAGCAGTACTTC.

V gene TRBV5-5 combines with J gene TRBJ2-1; D unclear. The CDR3 is made up of 16 amino acids. Germline CDR1 reads SGHKS; CDR2 reads YYEKEE (reference sequence). V was shortened by 3 bases and J by 4 bases, with 17 bases between the two germline ends. This chain's CDR3 is CASSSIRAPYYNEQFF. The CDR3 nucleotides are TGTGCCAGCAGCTCCATCCGGGCCCCATATTACAATGAGCAGTTCTTC.

The rearrangement uses TRBV11-3 and TRBJ2-3, with D perhaps TRBD2 (5 bases). Trimming cost V 1 base and J 0 bases, with 11 bases left between them. The CDR3 spans 16 residues. In germline, CDR1 is SGHNT, CDR2 YENEEA. For the CDR3, the DNA is TGTGCCAGCAGCTTAGGTCAGCGGACTAGCACAGATACGCAGTATTTT. Translated: CASSLGQRTSTDTQYF.

V is TRBV6-6 and J is TRBJ2-7, with 13 nucleotides matching TRBD2. Germline CDR1 reads MNHNY; CDR2 reads SVGAGI (reference sequence). This CDR3 contains 15 residues. The V and J ends lost 6 bases and 5 bases, in that order; junction bases with no gene match: 7. CDR3 loop: CASSSGLAGVDEQYF. The CDR3 coding sequence is TGTGCCAGCAGCTCCGGACTAGCGGGAGTGGACGAGCAGTACTTC.

The rearrangement joins TRBV7-2 to TRBJ2-1, with 11 nucleotides matching TRBD1. The CDR3 has 16 amino acids. J lost 7 bases, V lost 7 bases, and 12 bases had no gene match. CDR1 and CDR2 from the germline V gene are SGHTA and FQGNSA. Here the CDR3 reads CASIDSGTGGGNEQFF. The CDR3 nucleotides read TGTGCCAGCATAGATTCGGGGACAGGGGGTGGGAATGAGCAGTTCTTC. Combining the CDR3 with reference TRBV7-2 and TRBJ2-1 gives the whole variable domain GAGVSQSPSNKVTEKGKDVELRCDPISGHTALYWYRQSLGQGLEFLIYFQGNSAPDKSGLPSDRFSAERTGGSVSTLTIQRTQQEDSAVYLCASIDSGTGGGNEQFFGPGTRLTVL.

V and J are TRBV10-3 and TRBJ2-7; TRBD2 matches at 12 bases. Per the germline V gene, CDR1 is ENHRY and CDR2 is SYGVKD. CDR3 length equals 18 residues. The trim removed 0 bases at V and 2 bases at J, leaving 8 bases unmatched. The CDR3, as DNA: TGTGCCATCAGTGAGTCAACTAGCGGGAGGAACCTTCCCTACGAGCAGTACTTC. Encoded protein: CAISESTSGRNLPYEQYF.

This chain connects TRBV2 to TRBJ1-6; D remains ambiguous. The CDR3 extends over 12 amino acids. Germline V gene data show CDR1 as SNHLY and CDR2 as FYNNEI. The V and J ends lost 8 bases and 5 bases respectively, with 7 bases between them. CDR3 in amino acids: CASAGDNSPLHF. DNA of the CDR3: TGTGCCAGCGCGGGAGATAATTCACCCCTCCACTTT.

Comment on this clone: Other nucleotide sequences from this sample produce the same CDR3. The rearrangement links TRBV7-9 to TRBJ2-7, with D uncertain. Germline V CDR1 and CDR2: SEHNR, FQNEAQ (reference sequence). This CDR3 region has 12 residues. Trimming stripped 2 bases from V and 6 bases from J, with 8 bases between. The CDR3 is CASSLSRREQYF. CDR3 sequence (DNA): TGTGCCAGCAGCTTATCTAGGCGCGAGCAGTACTTC.